This T cell receptor (beta chain) was found in a study of T cell changes during pregnancy in multiple sclerosis. Only in-frame clones appear in the TCRdb table, and some are missing; sequencing was by immunoSEQ multiplex PCR. The table shows over 45,000 clones, with 92% occurring only once. Germline CDR1 reads MNHNY; CDR2 reads SVGAGI (reference sequence). Trimming took 7 bases from V and 8 from J, leaving 15 bases between them. The CDR3 loop spans 13 amino acids. Sequencing was performed on CD4+ T cells from peripheral blood mononuclear cells, taken after pregnancy. The receptor was derived from a female donor with multiple sclerosis, enrolled in a pregnancy study. The genes are TRBV6-6 and TRBJ1-5; D is uncertain. In DNA form, the CDR3 reads TGTGCCAGCAACTACGGGGTTTCCGAGCCCCAGCATTTT. As protein: CASNYGVSEPQHF.